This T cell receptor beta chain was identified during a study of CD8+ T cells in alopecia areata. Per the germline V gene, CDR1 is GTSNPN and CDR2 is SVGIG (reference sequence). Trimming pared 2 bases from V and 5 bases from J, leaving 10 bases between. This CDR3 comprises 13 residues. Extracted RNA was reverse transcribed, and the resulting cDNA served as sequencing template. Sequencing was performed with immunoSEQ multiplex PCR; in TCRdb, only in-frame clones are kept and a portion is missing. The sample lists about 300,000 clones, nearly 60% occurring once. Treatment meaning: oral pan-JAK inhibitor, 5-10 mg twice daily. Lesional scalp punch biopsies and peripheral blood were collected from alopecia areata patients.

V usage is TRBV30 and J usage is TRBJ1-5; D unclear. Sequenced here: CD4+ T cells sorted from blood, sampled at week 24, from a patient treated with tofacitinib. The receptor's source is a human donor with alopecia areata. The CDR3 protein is CAWSQRWDQPQHF. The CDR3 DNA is TGTGCCTGGAGTCAAAGGTGGGATCAGCCCCAGCATTTT.